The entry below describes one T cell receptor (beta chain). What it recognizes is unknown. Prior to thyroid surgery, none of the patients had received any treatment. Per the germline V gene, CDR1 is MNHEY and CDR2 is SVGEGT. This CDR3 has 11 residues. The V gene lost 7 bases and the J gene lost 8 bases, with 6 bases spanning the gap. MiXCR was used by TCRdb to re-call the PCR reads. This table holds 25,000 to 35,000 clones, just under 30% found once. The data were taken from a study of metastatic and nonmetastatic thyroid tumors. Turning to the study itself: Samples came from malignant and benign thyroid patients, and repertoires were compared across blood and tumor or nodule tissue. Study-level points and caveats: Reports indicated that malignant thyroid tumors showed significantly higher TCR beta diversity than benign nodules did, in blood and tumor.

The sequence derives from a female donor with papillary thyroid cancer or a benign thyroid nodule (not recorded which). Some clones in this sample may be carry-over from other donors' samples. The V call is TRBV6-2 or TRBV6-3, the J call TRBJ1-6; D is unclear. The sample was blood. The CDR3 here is CASMEDSPLHF. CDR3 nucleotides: TGTGCCAGCATGGAAGATTCACCCCTCCACTTT.